The table lists the clone carrying this T cell receptor (beta chain) with many counts. TCRdb reprocessed the 5' RACE reads with MiXCR, giving one entry per CDR3 protein. This sample has around 57,000 distinct CDR3 sequences; 9.5% to 13% occur once, and the top ten carry roughly 10%. These data come from a study of early T cells in non-severe SARS-CoV-2 infection. V shed 8 bases and J shed 3 bases, with 13 bases lying between them. CDR1 is SNHLY and CDR2 is FYNNEI in the germline V gene. The CDR3 is 14 residues long. The source of this sequence is an adult who was a healthcare worker with PCR-confirmed SARS-CoV-2 infection or an uninfected control (not recorded which). The chain uses TRBV2 and TRBJ2-2; D unresolved. The sequencing sample was made of whole blood. Here the CDR3 reads CASLPDWDTGELFF. CDR3 in DNA: TGTGCCAGCCTCCCAGATTGGGACACCGGGGAGCTGTTTTTT.